This TCR beta chain was profiled in a study of cytomegalovirus exposure and HLA in healthy donors. Germline CDR1 reads SGHTA; CDR2 reads FQGTGA. V lost 1 base to trimming and J lost 5 bases; unmatched junction nucleotides: 8. The CDR3 has 16 residues. With 60 Vbeta and 13 Jbeta primers, the PCR was carried out. TCRdb's table, derived via immunoSEQ multiplex PCR, lists solely in-frame clones and lacks some. Here the sample spans about 180,000 clones, around four fifths being singletons. This clonotype was sampled from a man between 18 and 29 years old in good health and CMV-seronegative. The specimen sequenced was PBMCs. The genes are TRBV7-3 and TRBJ2-1, with TRBD2 matching over 7 bases. CDR3 DNA: TGTGCCAGCAGCTTAATACGGGCTAGCGGAAACAATGAGCAGTTCTTC. Protein product: CASSLIRASGNNEQFF.